The source of this TCR beta chain is a study of identical twins. Study-wide results and limits: Possibly, invariant MAIT and iNKT cells partly confounded zero-insertion analyses.

With regard to this clonotype: What it binds is unknown.

The V end was cut by 1 base, the J end by 1 base, with 11 bases between. There are 16 residues in the CDR3. The V gene's germline CDR1 is LNHNV and CDR2 YYDKDF (reference sequence). TCRdb re-analysed the 5' RACE reads in MiXCR, keeping a single row per CDR3 protein. The sample yields 400,000 to 500,000 distinct CDR3 sequences, approximately 18% seen once. The origin of this receptor is a man aged 50 to 60 in good health. This sequence joins TRBV15 and TRBJ2-1; TRBD2 is a possible D gene (5 bases). Sequenced input: naive T cells sorted from blood. Here the CDR3 reads CATSRAPRESYNEQFF. Here the CDR3 DNA reads TGTGCCACCAGCAGAGCCCCGAGGGAGTCCTACAATGAGCAGTTCTTC.